This entry features one T cell receptor (beta chain) sequence. Between the trimmed V and J ends, which lost 6 bases and 4 bases, there was a span of 12 bases. The CDR3 length is 13 residues. The data derive from a study of control samples from healthy donors and cancer patients. Clones were read by immunoSEQ multiplex PCR, and TCRdb kept only the in-frame ones, dropping some. The sample has roughly 69,000 clones, around 87% seen once. V and J are TRBV12-3 or TRBV12-4 and TRBJ1-1, with a tentative D call TRBD1 (5 bases). The sample consisted of PBMCs. This receptor was identified in a woman in her 50s with head and neck cancer. CDR3 DNA sequence: TGTGCCAGCAGGCCCACGGGGGGCACTGAAGCTTTCTTT. This codes for CASRPTGGTEAFF.